These 16 T cell receptor beta chains share one sample of origin, sequenced in a study of T-cell reconstitution after alpha-beta-depleted transplantation in children listed by TCRdb under 2016. The library was produced with PCR. The sample was run on an Illumina HiSeq 2500. TCR library preparation used molecular barcoding, with unique molecular identifiers applied to normalize quantification of the TCRbeta repertoire. The public reads were quality trimmed at Q25 with fastp and then assembled into clones with MiXCR by TCRdb, keeping productive beta chains. A single entry per CDR3 protein holds the most common genes and DNA from its merged rows. For this sample there are around 670,000 distinct CDR3 sequences; less than 15% appear just once. The top ten clonotypes cover about 0.79% of the sample. The sample's treatment or condition label, decoded: allogeneic hematopoietic cell transplantation with graft depleted of TCRalphabeta T cells and CD19 B cells.

This specimen was PBMCs, taken before TCRalphabeta/CD19-depleted stem cell transplant. The source is a girl aged 2 to 9 with congenital amegakaryocytic thrombocytopenia, due to receive a stem cell transplant.

This clonotype was detected ten times or more. The chain carries TRBV12-3 or TRBV12-4 and TRBJ2-1, with D possibly being TRBD1 or TRBD2 (5 bases each). The V and J ends lost 6 bases and 9 bases respectively, with 15 bases between them. The CDR3 covers 13 residues. CDR3 residues: CASSLLHGGEQFF. The CDR3 DNA reads TGTGCCAGCAGCCTCCTTCATGGGGGTGAGCAGTTCTTC.

J is TRBJ2-7 and V is TRBV20-1; a possible D gene is TRBD2 (6 bases). The CDR3 totals 15 residues. From germline, CDR1 is DFQATT and CDR2 SNEGSKA (reference sequence). The V end was cut by 0 bases, the J end by 6 bases, with 18 bases between. The CDR3 protein is CSARDRVLAIGEQYF. The CDR3 DNA is TGCAGTGCTAGAGATAGGGTTCTAGCGATCGGCGAGCAGTACTTC.

J is TRBJ1-1 and V is TRBV5-1, with 7 bases lining up with TRBD1. CDR3 length: 18 residues. V lost 5 bases and J lost 1; bases outside the gene matches: 17. Germline V lookup: CDR1 SGHRS, CDR2 YFSETQ. CDR3: CASRRHRGRGITNTEAFF. In nucleotides, the CDR3 is TGCGCCAGCAGGCGTCACAGGGGAAGGGGGATAACGAACACTGAAGCTTTCTTT. Based on the CDR3 plus reference TRBV5-1 and TRBJ1-1, the full variable domain is KAGVTQTPRYLIKTRGQQVTLSCSPISGHRSVSWYQQTPGQGLQFLFEYFSETQRNKGNFPGRFSGRQFSNSRSEMNVSTLELGDSALYLCASRRHRGRGITNTEAFFGQGTRLTVV.

This clonotype was observed a handful of times. The chain combines TRBV29-1 with TRBJ2-2, with D perhaps being TRBD1 or TRBD2 (6 bases each). The germline V and J ends were trimmed by 7 bases and 6 bases, with 21 bases remaining between them. Per the germline V gene, CDR1 is SQVTM and CDR2 is ANQGSEA. The CDR3 is made up of 15 amino acids. For the CDR3, the DNA is TGCAGCGCCGAACGGCCGGGGGCGGGTGCCGGGGAGCTGTTTTTT. It yields the protein CSAERPGAGAGELFF.

The V gene is TRBV5-1, the J gene TRBJ2-3, with 9 bases aligning to TRBD2. The CDR3 contains 16 residues. J was trimmed by 1 base and V by 7 bases; bases with no gene match: 10. Germline CDR1 and CDR2: SGHRS and YFSETQ. The CDR3 sequence: CASGTSGSSRTDTQYF. DNA for the CDR3: TGCGCCAGCGGAACTAGCGGGTCTTCTCGCACAGATACGCAGTATTTT.

J is TRBJ2-7 and V is TRBV5-1; 10 positions match TRBD2. In germline, CDR1 is SGHRS, CDR2 YFSETQ. The CDR3 has 16 residues. Trimming at V came to 0 bases and at J to 3 bases, leaving 6 bases not matched to a gene. The CDR3 DNA sequence: TGCGCCAGCAGCTTGGAAGGACTAGCGGACTTCTACGAGCAGTACTTC. It translates to CASSLEGLADFYEQYF.

This clonotype was seen only a few times. This chain joins TRBV27 and TRBJ2-1, with D possibly being TRBD1 (6 bases). Germline V lookup: CDR1 MNHEY, CDR2 SMNVEV (reference sequence). Trimming took 1 base from V and 5 from J, leaving 15 bases between them. The CDR3 is 16 residues long. The CDR3 region is CASSLLGTSANNEQFF. CDR3 nucleotide sequence: TGTGCCAGCAGTTTATTAGGGACATCGGCGAACAATGAGCAGTTCTTC.

This clonotype showed up many times. V is TRBV20-1 and J is TRBJ2-1, with TRBD2 matching 8 bases. The V and J ends lost 6 bases and 3 bases, in that order; junction bases with no gene match: 10. Germline CDR1 reads DFQATT; CDR2 reads SNEGSKA (reference sequence). This CDR3 has 15 amino acids. The CDR3 loop is CSARSGMRYYNEQFF. As DNA, the CDR3 is TGCAGTGCGCGTAGCGGGATGAGGTACTACAATGAGCAGTTCTTC.

This clonotype was recorded many times. The rearrangement uses TRBV20-1 and TRBJ2-3; no reliable D call. Per germline, CDR1 DFQATT and CDR2 SNEGSKA (reference sequence). The V end lost 3 bases, the J end lost 7 bases, and 14 bases lay between the germline ends. The CDR3 is made up of 13 amino acids. The DNA for the CDR3 is TGCAGTGCTAGTCCCCGGCCTTTTTATACGCAGTATTTT. Its translation: CSASPRPFYTQYF.

The V gene is TRBV12-3 or TRBV12-4, the J gene TRBJ2-7; D may be TRBD1 or TRBD2 (6 bases each). The CDR3 sequence is 17 residues long. The V end lost 5 bases, the J end lost 0 bases, and 20 bases lay between the germline ends. The CDR3 spells CASSPDWGASSSYEQYF. The CDR3 DNA reads as TGTGCCAGCAGTCCGGACTGGGGGGCATCGAGCTCCTACGAGCAGTACTTC.

This clonotype was recorded a few times. The V call is TRBV24-1, the J call TRBJ2-2; D not certain. CDR1 and CDR2 (germline): KGHDR, SFDVKD. This CDR3 is 13 amino acids long. Between the trimmed V and J ends, which lost 8 bases and 5 bases, there was a span of 11 bases. CDR3 in amino acids: CATKGVKTGELFF. As DNA, the CDR3 is TGTGCCACCAAGGGTGTAAAAACCGGGGAGCTGTTTTTT.

The chain joins TRBV5-1 to TRBJ2-4; TRBD1 aligns across 7 bases. The CDR3 is 16 amino acids. J was trimmed by 0 bases and V by 5 bases; bases with no gene match: 8. CDR1 and CDR2 (germline): SGHRS, YFSETQ. The CDR3 DNA is TGCGCCAGCAGTATTAGAGGGGGCGAAGCCAAAAACATTCAGTACTTC. It specifies CASSIRGGEAKNIQYF.

This sequence joins TRBV9 and TRBJ1-2, with D unresolved. V was shortened by 2 bases and J by 8 bases, with 19 bases between the two germline ends. The CDR3 extends over 15 amino acids. The germline gives CDR1 SGDLS, CDR2 YYNGEE. CDR3 amino acids: CASSVPFGRPGGYTF. CDR3 in DNA: TGTGCCAGCAGCGTGCCCTTCGGCCGGCCTGGCGGCTACACCTTC.

Many counts were recorded for this clonotype. V and J are TRBV24-1 and TRBJ2-5; D not resolved. The germline V gene has CDR1 KGHDR and CDR2 SFDVKD. The CDR3 has 16 residues. Trimming left V 3 bases short and J 2 bases short, with 15 bases between. CDR3 sequence (DNA): TGTGCCACCAGTGATGCCACAGAAGGGCTTCAAGAGACCCAGTACTTC. Its protein is CATSDATEGLQETQYF.

The chain has TRBV5-1 and TRBJ2-3; D call uncertain. The CDR3 sequence is 13 residues long. Germline V gene sequence: CDR1 SGHRS, CDR2 YFSETQ. Trimming shortened V by 1 base and J by 6 bases, and 9 bases separated the two germline ends. CDR3 region: CASSLSWVDTQYF. The CDR3, as DNA: TGCGCCAGCAGCTTGTCTTGGGTGGATACGCAGTATTTT.

The rearrangement links TRBV6-6 to TRBJ2-1; D gene unclear. Trimming removed 6 bases at V and 10 bases at J, with 10 bases between. This CDR3 has 11 residues. CDR1 is MNHNY, CDR2 SVGAGI, per germline (reference sequence). CDR3 region: CASRTSWEQFF. CDR3 sequence (DNA): TGTGCCAGCAGGACTTCTTGGGAGCAGTTCTTC.